These 26 T cell receptor beta chains originate from one sample sequenced in a study of shared clonotypes between healthy human individuals. This table comes from immunoSEQ multiplex PCR, and its TCRdb copy is limited to in-frame clones, with some not included. This sample has under 1,900,000 clones, with around 98.5% found just once. The sample comprised naive CD4+ T cells sorted from blood. The sample's subset: CD45RA+ positively selected. These receptors came from a man in his thirties or forties in good health.

The chain recombines TRBV5-5 with TRBJ2-7, with D possibly being TRBD1 or TRBD2 (5 bases each). Trimming left V 3 bases short and J 7 bases short, with 17 bases between. There are 14 residues in the CDR3. Germline values: CDR1 SGHKS, CDR2 YYEKEE (reference sequence). CDR3 residues: CASSSGTEVWEQYF. CDR3 bases: TGTGCCAGCAGCTCCGGGACGGAGGTCTGGGAGCAGTACTTC.

The V gene is TRBV2, the J gene TRBJ2-4; 8 nucleotides line up with TRBD1. V trimming: 5 bases; J trimming: 0 bases; junction bases outside the gene matches: 6. The CDR3 sequence is 16 residues long. CDR1 and CDR2 (germline): SNHLY, FYNNEI. The CDR3 here is CASSSGTGLAKNIQYF. The CDR3 DNA follows: TGTGCCAGCAGTAGTGGGACAGGTCTAGCCAAAAACATTCAGTACTTC. The variable domain in full, completed from reference TRBV2 and TRBJ2-4, reads EPEVTQTPSHQVTQMGQEVILRCVPISNHLYFYWYRQILGQKVEFLVSFYNNEISEKSEIFDDQFSVERPDGSNFTLKIRSTKLEDSAMYFCASSSGTGLAKNIQYFGAGTRLSVL.

The rearrangement uses TRBV12-2 and TRBJ2-1; TRBD2, the table's D call, lacks a check against the DNA. TRBV12-2 is deemed a pseudogene. There are 15 residues in the CDR3. The CDR3: CASRLGMCSHNEQFF. The CDR3 nucleotides read TGTGCAAGTCGCTTAGGTATGTGTTCCCACAATGAGCAGTTCTTC.

V and J are TRBV5-1 and TRBJ1-1; 7 nucleotides align to TRBD1. Germline V gene sequence: CDR1 SGHRS, CDR2 YFSETQ. Losses at the gene ends were 3 bases for V and 7 bases for J; bases not matched to a gene: 18. This CDR3 region has 17 residues. This CDR3 is CASSSQPWGDRSYEAFF. CDR3 nucleotide sequence: TGCGCCAGCAGCTCCCAACCTTGGGGGGACAGAAGTTATGAAGCTTTCTTT.

V gene TRBV2 combines with J gene TRBJ2-7, with 8 bases matching TRBD2. Germline assignment: CDR1 SNHLY and CDR2 FYNNEI. The CDR3 extends over 13 amino acids. The V segment lost 5 bases and the J segment 4 bases; nucleotides outside the gene matches: 4. The CDR3 region is CASSRLATYEQYF. The DNA for the CDR3 is TGTGCCAGCAGTCGACTAGCGACTTACGAGCAGTACTTC.

This clone was found once. The J gene is TRBJ2-3, the V gene TRBV7-8; possible D gene TRBD2, 5 bases. CDR1 and CDR2 from the germline V gene are SGHVS and FQNEAQ. V lost 7 bases, J lost 1 base, and 18 bases lay in between. This CDR3 contains 16 residues. The CDR3 DNA reads TGTGCCAGCACAATTTTAGGGAGCCGAGGCACAGATACGCAGTATTTT. Protein sequence: CASTILGSRGTDTQYF.

This chain uses TRBV5-1 with TRBJ2-2, with D tentatively TRBD2 (5 bases). The V end lost 4 bases, the J end lost 3 bases, and 16 bases lay between the germline ends. CDR1 is SGHRS, CDR2 YFSETQ, per germline. CDR3 length: 16 amino acids. CDR3 nucleotide sequence: TGCGCCAGCAGCCTGGACTCGTATAGTTACACCGGGGAGCTGTTTTTT. Translation: CASSLDSYSYTGELFF.

The V call is TRBV5-1, the J call TRBJ2-3, with D maybe TRBD2 (5 bases). Germline CDR1 reads SGHRS; CDR2 reads YFSETQ. V shed 4 bases and J shed 0 bases, with 15 bases lying between them. This CDR3 is 16 amino acids long. CDR3 in amino acids: CASSPRSGSSTDTQYF. Written as DNA, the CDR3 is TGCGCCAGCAGCCCGAGAAGCGGATCTAGCACAGATACGCAGTATTTT.

This clone appeared a single time. V and J are TRBV11-2 and TRBJ2-3, with TRBD1 identical over 8 bases. Germline assignment: CDR1 SGHAT and CDR2 FQNNGV. V lost 4 bases to trimming and J lost 2 bases; unmatched junction nucleotides: 14. The CDR3 consists of 18 residues. CDR3 in DNA: TGTGCCAGCAGCTCCCTGAGATTTGGACAGGGTAACACAGATACGCAGTATTTT. It encodes CASSSLRFGQGNTDTQYF.

The CDR3 spells CASSQRGEGEQFF. The CDR3 region has the DNA TGTGCCAGCAGCCAACGGGGAGAGGGCGAGCAGTTCTTC. The rearrangement uses TRBV7-6 and TRBJ2-1, with D maybe TRBD2 (5 bases). The CDR3 covers 13 residues. V was pared by 5 bases and J by 10 bases, with 15 bases between. Germline loops: CDR1 SGHVS, CDR2 FNYEAQ.

The chain has TRBV7-7 and TRBJ2-7, with 7 bases aligning to TRBD1. Germline loops: CDR1 SSHAT, CDR2 FNYEAQ (reference sequence). V was pared by 1 base and J by 9 bases, with 12 bases of the junction left unmatched. The CDR3 extends over 15 amino acids. The CDR3 coding sequence is TGTGCCAGCAGCTTAGGACAGGGACCGATTACGAGGCAGTACTTC. Encoded protein: CASSLGQGPITRQYF.

The rearrangement links TRBV6-1 to TRBJ2-7; D perhaps matches TRBD1 (5 bases). Germline CDR1 reads MNHNS; CDR2 reads SASEGT. Trimming stripped 4 bases from V and 3 bases from J, with 10 bases between. The CDR3 contains 13 residues. CDR3 region: CASSGGTNYEQYF. Written as DNA, the CDR3 is TGTGCCAGCAGTGGGGGCACGAACTACGAGCAGTACTTC.

This chain connects TRBV30 to TRBJ1-5, with D possibly being TRBD1 (5 bases). The V gene's germline CDR1 is GTSNPN and CDR2 SVGIG (reference sequence). Trimming pared 3 bases from V and 2 bases from J, leaving 11 bases between. The length of the CDR3 is 14 residues. The CDR3 region has the DNA TGTGCCTGGAGCGGGACGAGGGGCAATCAGCCCCAGCATTTT. Protein: CAWSGTRGNQPQHF.

This sequence joins TRBV28 and TRBJ2-5; 10 positions match TRBD1. This CDR3 spans 15 amino acids. Unmatched junction bases numbered 3, after V lost 2 bases and J lost 3 bases. Per germline, CDR1 MDHEN and CDR2 SYDVKM. The CDR3 sequence: CASSLKGQGKETQYF. CDR3 DNA: TGTGCCAGCAGTTTAAAGGGACAGGGGAAAGAGACCCAGTACTTC.

This sequence joins TRBV18 and TRBJ1-2; TRBD1 is a possible D gene (6 bases). V lost 6 bases to trimming and J lost 5 bases, with 13 bases between them. The CDR3 covers 13 residues. CDR1 KGHSH and CDR2 LQKENI come from the germline V gene. The DNA of the CDR3 is TGTGCCAGCTCCCAAGACAGGCTTTATGGCTACACCTTC. Translating it yields CASSQDRLYGYTF.

The V and J genes are TRBV5-1 and TRBJ2-7, with TRBD1 matching 7 bases. V was clipped by 4 bases and J by 2 bases; unmatched bases: 6. This CDR3 spans 14 amino acids. Germline-derived CDR1 and CDR2 are SGHRS and YFSETQ. The CDR3 loop reads CASSLTGDAYEQYF. The CDR3 coding sequence is TGCGCCAGCAGCCTCACAGGGGATGCCTACGAGCAGTACTTC.

The gene calls are TRBV29-1 and TRBJ2-5; 10 positions match TRBD1. In germline, CDR1 is SQVTM, CDR2 ANQGSEA. The CDR3 sequence is 13 residues long. Germline trimming cut 4 bases from V and 3 bases from J; bases unmatched to any gene: 2. CDR3 DNA sequence: TGCAGCGTTGCTGGGACAGGGGAAGAGACCCAGTACTTC. Translated: CSVAGTGEETQYF.

The chain employs TRBV7-9 and TRBJ2-1; no definite D call. V lost 2 bases and J 2 bases, leaving 7 bases between the germline ends. The germline CDR1 and CDR2 sequences are SEHNR and FQNEAQ (reference sequence). The CDR3 totals 14 residues. CDR3 loop: CASSLKGAYNEQFF. The CDR3 coding sequence is TGTGCCAGCAGCTTAAAAGGCGCCTACAATGAGCAGTTCTTC.

This rearrangement joins TRBV5-4 to TRBJ1-4; 8 nucleotides agree with TRBD1. Germline loops: CDR1 SGHNT, CDR2 YYREEE (reference sequence). The CDR3 spans 16 residues. V was clipped by 0 bases and J by 8 bases; unmatched bases: 9. The DNA for the CDR3 is TGTGCCAGCAGCTTGGGGTCGGCAGGGGGCAAGGAAAAACTGTTTTTT. Its translation: CASSLGSAGGKEKLFF. Full variable domain (missing parts from reference TRBV5-4 and TRBJ1-4): ETGVTQSPTHLIKTRGQQVTLRCSSQSGHNTVSWYQQALGQGPQFIFQYYREEENGRGNFPPRFSGLQFPNYSSELNVNALELDDSALYLCASSLGSAGGKEKLFFGSGTQLSVL.

In DNA, the CDR3 is TGTGCCAGCTCACCGGGACAGGGGCACACCGGGGAGCTGTTTTTT. Translated: CASSPGQGHTGELFF. V and J are TRBV18 and TRBJ2-2; 10 nucleotides align to TRBD1. Germline V CDR1 and CDR2: KGHSH, LQKENI. The CDR3 runs to 15 residues. J was trimmed by 3 bases and V by 3 bases; bases with no gene match: 1.

This clone is a singleton in its sample. The gene calls are TRBV18 and TRBJ1-5; 9 bases map to TRBD1. The germline V gene encodes CDR1 KGHSH and CDR2 LQKENI. Trimming took 4 bases from V and 1 from J; bases not matched to a gene: 2. The CDR3 runs to 15 residues. In nucleotides, the CDR3 is TGTGCCAGCTCACTTGGACAGGGGAGCAATCAGCCCCAGCATTTT. Its protein is CASSLGQGSNQPQHF.

The rearrangement links TRBV10-2 to TRBJ2-7; D is unresolved. The V end was cut by 0 bases, the J end by 0 bases, with 9 bases between. The CDR3 is 15 amino acids. CDR1 is WSHSY and CDR2 is SAAADI in the germline V gene. CDR3: CASSESFSVSYEQYF. CDR3 DNA sequence: TGCGCCAGCAGTGAGTCGTTTAGTGTCTCCTACGAGCAGTACTTC.

The chain combines TRBV5-1 with TRBJ2-1; 10 bases are a match to TRBD1. Looked up from germline, CDR1 is SGHRS and CDR2 is YFSETQ. The CDR3 totals 14 residues. J was trimmed by 6 bases and V by 5 bases; bases with no gene match: 5. Here the CDR3 reads CASSGQGDGNEQFF. In nucleotides, the CDR3 is TGCGCCAGCAGTGGACAGGGGGACGGCAATGAGCAGTTCTTC.

The chain is built from TRBV7-3 and TRBJ2-5, with D perhaps being TRBD1 or TRBD2 (5 bases each). The CDR3 extends over 14 amino acids. Looked up from germline, CDR1 is SGHTA and CDR2 is FQGTGA. The V and J ends lost 2 bases and 2 bases respectively, with 9 bases between them. The CDR3 is CASSLGGIQETQYF. The CDR3 region has the DNA TGTGCCAGCAGCTTAGGGGGAATTCAAGAGACCCAGTACTTC.

The rearrangement links TRBV27 to TRBJ2-4; D might be TRBD1 (6 bases). Trimming stripped 0 bases from V and 1 base from J, with 13 bases between. The CDR3 consists of 17 residues. Looked up from germline, CDR1 is MNHEY and CDR2 is SMNVEV (reference sequence). In nucleotides, the CDR3 is TGTGCCAGCAGTTTATCGGGGGCAGCCCTTGCCAAAAACATTCAGTACTTC. It yields the protein CASSLSGAALAKNIQYF.

The chain joins TRBV7-2 to TRBJ2-1, with D hard to call. The CDR3 is 12 amino acids. In germline, CDR1 is SGHTA, CDR2 FQGNSA. Deletions cut 0 bases from V and 9 bases from J, with 6 bases between. The CDR3 nucleotides read TGTGCCAGCAGCTTAGCAGCGCTTGAGCAGTTCTTC. Its protein is CASSLAALEQFF.